These 15 T cell receptor beta chains were all obtained from the same sample, sequenced in a study of identifying expanded T cells in peripheral blood. Clones were read by immunoSEQ multiplex PCR, and TCRdb kept only the in-frame ones, dropping some. The sample yields over 65,000 clones, approximately 90% seen once. Sequences were obtained from blood. Source of these receptors: a person between 18 and 75 years old in good health.

The chain has TRBV7-6 and TRBJ1-2, with D unresolved. Trimming removed 1 base at V and 7 bases at J, with 10 bases between. This CDR3 spans 13 amino acids. CDR1 is SGHVS, CDR2 FNYEAQ, per germline. The DNA for the CDR3 is TGTGCCAGCAGCTTAGACCGGGGTCTTGGCTACACCTTC. Translating it yields CASSLDRGLGYTF. Complete variable domain (other parts from reference TRBV7-6 and TRBJ1-2): GAGVSQSPRYKVTKRGQDVALRCDPISGHVSLYWYRQALGQGPEFLTYFNYEAQQDKSGLPNDRFSAERPEGSISTLTIQRTEQRDSAMYRCASSLDRGLGYTFGSGTRLTVV.

The rearrangement links TRBV2 to TRBJ1-4; D remains ambiguous. Per the germline V gene, CDR1 is SNHLY and CDR2 is FYNNEI. The CDR3 sequence is 14 residues long. Trimming left V 1 base short and J 8 bases short, with 11 bases between. CDR3 amino acids: CASSEEGFGEKLFF. The CDR3 DNA sequence: TGTGCCAGCAGTGAAGAAGGGTTTGGCGAAAAACTGTTTTTT.

The V and J genes are TRBV10-3 and TRBJ1-2, with 9 positions matching TRBD1. The CDR3 sequence is 16 residues long. Trimming took 6 bases from V and 8 from J; bases not matched to a gene: 16. The germline V gene encodes CDR1 ENHRY and CDR2 SYGVKD. CDR3 DNA sequence: TGTGCCATCAGCCCCGGCCAGGGACAGGGCCAGTCAGGCTACACCTTC. Residues: CAISPGQGQGQSGYTF.

This chain joins TRBV25-1 and TRBJ1-5; the D is unclear. The V end was cut by 3 bases, the J end by 5 bases, with 11 bases between. The CDR3 has 14 amino acids. Germline CDR1 MGHDK, CDR2 SYGVNS. CDR3 sequence (DNA): TGTGCCAGCAGTGATAAGTACGGCGATCAGCCCCAGCATTTT. Its protein product is CASSDKYGDQPQHF. The entire variable domain, with the rest obtained from reference TRBV25-1 and TRBJ1-5, is as follows: EADIYQTPRYLVIGTGKKITLECSQTMGHDKMYWYQQDPGMELHLIHYSYGVNSTEKGDLSSESTVSRIRTEHFPLTLESARPSHTSQYLCASSDKYGDQPQHFGDGTRLSIL.

The chain carries TRBV10-3 and TRBJ1-1, with TRBD1 as a possible D gene (5 bases). CDR1 ENHRY and CDR2 SYGVKD come from the germline V gene. CDR3 length equals 14 residues. The ends were cut back, 2 bases at V and 1 base at J, with 8 bases in the middle. The CDR3 DNA reads as TGTGCCATCAGTGAGGGACAACAGAACACTGAAGCTTTCTTT. Protein sequence: CAISEGQQNTEAFF.

V and J are TRBV5-1 and TRBJ2-5; no clear D gene. The germline CDR1 and CDR2 sequences are SGHRS and YFSETQ. Trimming took off 6 bases at V and 3 bases at J, with 15 bases between the two ends. This CDR3 is 14 amino acids long. The chain's CDR3 is CASTTPQLEETQYF. CDR3 bases: TGCGCCAGCACGACACCCCAATTGGAAGAGACCCAGTACTTC.

V gene TRBV4-2 combines with J gene TRBJ1-2; unclear D gene. The V end lost 0 bases, the J end lost 4 bases, and 18 bases lay between the germline ends. CDR1 is LGHNA and CDR2 is YNFKEQ in the germline V gene. The CDR3 runs 17 residues. CDR3 DNA sequence: TGTGCCAGCAGCCAAGATTCAAGCAGGCCTACCCCCTATGGCTACACCTTC. It is translated as CASSQDSSRPTPYGYTF.

This clone was picked up one time. V gene TRBV7-2 combines with J gene TRBJ2-7, with a tentative D call TRBD2 (6 bases). The V gene's germline CDR1 is SGHTA and CDR2 FQGNSA. V dropped 2 bases and J dropped 6 bases, with 14 bases sitting between them. The CDR3 has 14 amino acids. Here the CDR3 reads CASSLSSGRSEQYF. CDR3 bases: TGTGCCAGCAGCTTAAGTAGCGGAAGGAGCGAGCAGTACTTC.

This clone appeared once. The chain joins TRBV2 to TRBJ1-5; TRBD1 matches 9 bases. This CDR3 is 15 amino acids long. Germline V gives CDR1 SNHLY, CDR2 FYNNEI. V was pared by 8 bases and J by 7 bases, with 12 bases of the junction left unmatched. The CDR3 is CASGPGTGSGQPQHF. Here the CDR3 DNA reads TGTGCCAGCGGTCCCGGGACAGGGTCGGGACAGCCCCAGCATTTT.

The chain combines TRBV2 with TRBJ2-5; 8 bases line up with TRBD1. The length of the CDR3 is 15 residues. Germline V gene data show CDR1 as SNHLY and CDR2 as FYNNEI. V lost 7 bases to trimming and J lost 2 bases; unmatched junction nucleotides: 9. The CDR3, as DNA: TGTGCCAGCACCGCCCTAGGACAGGGTCAAGAGACCCAGTACTTC. Its translation is CASTALGQGQETQYF.

This chain connects TRBV7-2 to TRBJ1-1; the match to TRBD1 covers 9 bases. Germline V lookup: CDR1 SGHTA, CDR2 FQGNSA. CDR3 length: 13 residues. The V and J ends lost 5 bases and 10 bases, in that order; junction bases with no gene match: 8. CDR3: CASSTGTGPGAFF. The DNA for the CDR3 is TGTGCCAGCAGCACCGGGACAGGGCCCGGAGCTTTCTTT.

As regards this clone: Its ends do not fully match the called genes, so a read error is possible. The chain has TRBV9 and TRBJ1-3; D remains unclear. The germline V gene encodes CDR1 SGDLS and CDR2 YYNGEE. CDR3 length: 12 residues. As DNA, the CDR3 is TGTGCCAGCAGCGAGACGAAGAGAGAGTTACATTTT. Encoded protein: CASSETKRELHF.

The rearrangement joins TRBV7-9 to TRBJ1-4; 7 bases are shared with TRBD1. Per germline, CDR1 SEHNR and CDR2 FQNEAQ (reference sequence). The J segment lost 11 bases and the V segment lost 2 bases, leaving 20 bases of the junction unmatched. The CDR3 runs 18 residues. This CDR3 reads CASSLPTSAGGKRDKLFF. In DNA, the CDR3 is TGTGCCAGCAGCTTACCAACCAGCGCAGGGGGGAAACGCGACAAACTGTTTTTT.

The rearrangement uses TRBV6-6 and TRBJ2-7; D uncertain. The CDR3 extends over 13 amino acids. Germline values: CDR1 MNHNY, CDR2 SVGAGI (reference sequence). Trimming took 6 bases from V and 4 from J, leaving 13 bases between them. The CDR3 here is CASRKEIHYEQYF. CDR3 sequence (DNA): TGTGCCAGCAGGAAGGAGATCCATTACGAGCAGTACTTC.

The V and J genes are TRBV30 and TRBJ1-2; D may be TRBD1 (5 bases). From germline, CDR1 is GTSNPN and CDR2 SVGIG (reference sequence). The CDR3 runs to 14 residues. Between the trimmed V and J ends, which lost 4 bases and 4 bases, there was a span of 16 bases. CDR3 amino acids: CAWTDSPSFYGYTF. Written as DNA, the CDR3 is TGTGCCTGGACCGACAGCCCATCTTTCTATGGCTACACCTTC.